The 9 T cell receptor beta chains below all came from one sample that was sequenced in a study of cytomegalovirus exposure and HLA in healthy donors (dated by TCRdb to 2016 to 2017). Library construction relied on the immunoSEQ multiplex PCR assay. For the multiplex PCR, a mixture combining 60 forward primers for TCR Vbeta segments and 13 reverse primers for TCR Jbeta segments was used. TCRdb holds this immuneACCESS table with in-frame rearrangements only. Some clones are missing; in checked studies, unresolved V genes explain under half, and the rest has no known cause. In all, the sample holds around 71,000 clones, and under 80% of those were seen once. The ten largest make up 14% of the sample. Sequencing was carried out using PBMCs. The receptors shown here come from a male donor in good health and CMV-seropositive.

In regard to this clone: One junction end disagrees with the germline gene, perhaps due to a read error. The chain links TRBV7-9 to TRBJ2-7; D tentatively fits TRBD1 or TRBD2 (7 bases each). The CDR3 extends over 12 amino acids. Germline assignment: CDR1 SEHNR and CDR2 FQNEAQ (reference sequence). Written as DNA, the CDR3 is TGTTCCAGCGGGACAGAGAACTACGAGCAGTACTTC. The encoded protein is CSSGTENYEQYF.

The V gene is TRBV7-7, the J gene TRBJ2-7, with TRBD2 matching 11 bases. CDR3 size: 15 residues. Losses at the gene ends were 4 bases for V and 4 bases for J; bases not matched to a gene: 6. Germline CDR1 SSHAT, CDR2 FNYEAQ (reference sequence). CDR3 loop: CASSSGTSGAYEQYF. Written as DNA, the CDR3 is TGTGCCAGCAGCTCCGGGACTAGCGGAGCTTACGAGCAGTACTTC.

The chain combines TRBV6-5 with TRBJ2-7; TRBD1 agrees at 9 bases. This CDR3 region has 14 residues. V trimming: 1 base; J trimming: 11 bases; junction bases outside the gene matches: 9. The germline gives CDR1 MNHEY, CDR2 SVGAGI. CDR3: CASSYYPGQGKEYF. CDR3 nucleotides: TGTGCCAGCAGTTACTATCCGGGACAGGGAAAGGAGTACTTC.

This chain joins TRBV5-1 and TRBJ1-1; no clear D gene. CDR3 length: 13 amino acids. Germline V gene data show CDR1 as SGHRS and CDR2 as YFSETQ. Trimming left V 7 bases short and J 2 bases short, with 12 bases between. CDR3 sequence reads: CASYLEGNTEAFF. For the CDR3, the DNA is TGCGCCAGCTATCTCGAGGGAAACACTGAAGCTTTCTTT.

The chain is built from TRBV5-5 and TRBJ1-1; D perhaps matches TRBD1 (6 bases). V was clipped by 3 bases and J by 0 bases, with 12 bases between them. Germline CDR1 SGHKS, CDR2 YYEKEE (reference sequence). This CDR3 comprises 15 residues. Written as DNA, the CDR3 is TGTGCCAGCAGCTGGACAGCTGGACTGAACACTGAAGCTTTCTTT. Encoded protein: CASSWTAGLNTEAFF. Based on the CDR3 plus reference TRBV5-5 and TRBJ1-1, the full variable domain is DAGVTQSPTHLIKTRGQQVTLRCSPISGHKSVSWYQQVLGQGPQFIFQYYEKEERGRGNFPDRFSARQFPNYSSELNVNALLLGDSALYLCASSWTAGLNTEAFFGQGTRLTVV.

This chain connects TRBV12-5 to TRBJ2-3; 10 positions agree with TRBD2. With V trimmed by 5 bases and J by 3 bases, 8 bases remained unmatched. Germline V gene lookup returns CDR1 LGHNT and CDR2 FRNRAP. The CDR3 is 16 residues long. The CDR3 sequence is CASGLSSGSFTDTQYF. The CDR3 nucleotides are TGTGCTAGTGGTCTTTCTAGCGGGAGTTTTACAGATACGCAGTATTTT.

This rearrangement joins TRBV27 to TRBJ1-2; the D gene is possibly TRBD1 (6 bases). The germline V gene has CDR1 MNHEY and CDR2 SMNVEV (reference sequence). CDR3 size: 15 residues. The V gene lost 2 bases and the J gene lost 3 bases, with 13 bases spanning the gap. This chain's CDR3 is CASSLEGQGDYGYTF. The DNA for the CDR3 is TGTGCCAGCAGTTTAGAGGGACAAGGGGACTATGGCTACACCTTC.

V gene TRBV18 combines with J gene TRBJ2-5, with 8 bases identical to TRBD2. Germline V lookup: CDR1 KGHSH, CDR2 LQKENI. The CDR3 contains 14 residues. Trimming took 9 bases from V and 3 from J; bases not matched to a gene: 9. The chain's CDR3 is CASSSRGGEETQYF. In DNA, the CDR3 is TGTGCCAGTTCCTCCCGGGGGGGCGAAGAGACCCAGTACTTC.

The rearrangement links TRBV9 to TRBJ2-3, with 9 bases that match TRBD1. J lost 3 bases, V lost 0 bases, and 8 bases had no gene match. CDR1 is SGDLS, CDR2 YYNGEE, per germline. The CDR3 consists of 17 residues. CDR3 nucleotide sequence: TGTGCCAGCAGCGTAGAGGGTTATGGACAGGGGACAGATACGCAGTATTTT. Protein: CASSVEGYGQGTDTQYF.